The clone carrying this T cell receptor (beta chain) has only a few counts. These data originate in a study of blood T cells in healthy people across ages. Germline lookup yields CDR1 MNHNS and CDR2 SASEGT. The J segment lost 0 bases and the V segment lost 3 bases, leaving 4 bases of the junction unmatched. This CDR3 has 17 amino acids. The use of a sample-barcoded 5' primer and a J-beta primer mix characterized a second PCR of roughly 6 to 11 cycles. CDR3-containing paired-end reads numbering at least 2.5 million came from each sample. Using its own MiXCR run on the 5' RACE reads, TCRdb lists one record per CDR3 protein. The table shows 700,000 or so distinct CDR3 sequences, with about 20% occurring only once.

The V and J genes are TRBV6-1 and TRBJ2-6, with 8 nucleotides matching TRBD1. The receptor was derived from a man between 65 and 80 years old in good health. What was sequenced was blood. The CDR3 nucleotides read TGTGCCAGCAGTGACGGGACAGGCGTCTCTGGGGCCAACGTCCTGACTTTC. Translated, it gives CASSDGTGVSGANVLTF.